The 3 T cell receptor beta chains reported below all come from one sample, sequenced in a study of blood T cell repertoires in COVID-19. Produced via immunoSEQ multiplex PCR; TCRdb's table is partial and in-frame only. Altogether 200,000 to 250,000 clones are present, 65% to 90% being singletons, with the ten largest covering approximately 9.6%. The sequenced sample was PBMCs or T cells enriched from blood (not recorded which). The source is a woman between 45 and 60 years old with acute COVID-19.

The CDR3 sequence is CASGSTGGNTIYF. In nucleotides, the CDR3 is TGTGCCAGCGGCTCAACAGGGGGAAACACCATATATTTT. This rearrangement joins TRBV12-3 or TRBV12-4 to TRBJ1-3; D may be TRBD1 (6 bases). CDR3 size: 13 residues. V shed 8 bases and J shed 4 bases, with 12 bases lying between them.

The chain links TRBV28 to TRBJ1-4; 7 nucleotides align to TRBD1. The CDR3 is made up of 16 amino acids. Trimming took 5 bases from V and 4 from J; bases not matched to a gene: 10. Per germline, CDR1 MDHEN and CDR2 SYDVKM. As DNA, the CDR3 is TGTGCCAGCAGTACCTACCGGGACAGACGTAATGAAAAACTGTTTTTT. Protein product: CASSTYRDRRNEKLFF.

The chain combines TRBV9 with TRBJ1-2; D is possibly TRBD1 (6 bases). Germline V gene sequence: CDR1 SGDLS, CDR2 YYNGEE. The V end was cut by 4 bases, the J end by 2 bases, with 12 bases between. There are 14 residues in the CDR3. CDR3: CASSPRTDNYGYTF. The CDR3 nucleotides read TGTGCCAGCAGCCCCCGGACAGACAACTATGGCTACACCTTC.